The 28 T cell receptor beta chains reported below all come from one sample, sequenced in a study of T cell responses to AZD1222 COVID-19 vaccine. Produced via immunoSEQ multiplex PCR; TCRdb's table is partial and in-frame only. Among fewer than 45,000 clones listed, 75% to 85% were seen once. The starting material was peripheral blood, obtained on day 0 of AZD1222 vaccination. Receptors were obtained from an adult in good health.

The genes are TRBV3-1 (or the pseudogene TRBV3-2) and TRBJ2-1; TRBD2 might be the D (7 bases). From germline, CDR1 is LGHDT and CDR2 YNNKEL (reference sequence). Trimming cost V 10 bases and J 7 bases, with 20 bases left between them. This CDR3 is 14 amino acids long. The CDR3 bases are TGTGCCACCCGAAGGGGGGGGCTTTATAATGAGCAGTTCTTC. Residues: CATRRGGLYNEQFF.

This sequence joins TRBV7-2 and TRBJ2-2; D ambiguous. CDR3 length: 18 amino acids. Deletions cut 7 bases from V and 4 bases from J, with 25 bases between. The germline V gene has CDR1 SGHTA and CDR2 FQGNSA. Written as DNA, the CDR3 is TGTGCCAGCACCCTCCTTCCCACCCTACAAGGGCGCACCGGGGAGCTGTTTTTT. Its protein is CASTLLPTLQGRTGELFF.

This chain uses TRBV28 with TRBJ2-3, with D unclear. The CDR3 runs to 18 residues. CDR1 and CDR2 from the germline V gene are MDHEN and SYDVKM. Trimming took off 4 bases at V and 5 bases at J, with 25 bases between the two ends. CDR3 amino acids: CASSSSRWSLGILDTQYF. The CDR3 DNA reads as TGTGCCAGCAGTTCGAGTCGGTGGTCGCTAGGGATTTTAGATACGCAGTATTTT.

In this sample, this clone turned up many times. This rearrangement joins TRBV28 to TRBJ2-6; D might be TRBD2 (5 bases). Germline assignment: CDR1 MDHEN and CDR2 SYDVKM. This CDR3 contains 17 residues. V gave up 8 bases and J gave up 0 bases, with 17 bases separating them. The CDR3 reads CASRHLTGNSGANVLTF. The CDR3 bases are TGTGCCAGCCGACATCTGACGGGAAACTCTGGGGCCAACGTCCTGACTTTC.

A few counts support this clone. This sequence joins TRBV20-1 and TRBJ1-4; D gene ambiguous. The CDR3 runs 11 residues. V lost 5 bases to trimming and J lost 8 bases, with 9 bases between them. In germline, CDR1 is DFQATT, CDR2 SNEGSKA (reference sequence). CDR3 bases: TGCAGTGCTGCAGAGGAGGAAAAACTGTTTTTT. Translation: CSAAEEEKLFF.

The CDR3 nucleotides are TGCAGTGCTAGTGCCAGCGGGAGGGAAGAGACCCAGTACTTC. Its protein is CSASASGREETQYF. This chain links TRBV20-1 with TRBJ2-5; 10 bases match TRBD2. V was pared by 3 bases and J by 3 bases, with 4 bases of the junction left unmatched. Germline loops: CDR1 DFQATT, CDR2 SNEGSKA (reference sequence). The CDR3 sequence is 14 residues long.

V usage is TRBV7-2 and J usage is TRBJ1-1; D is uncertain. The CDR3 runs 14 residues. The V end lost 0 bases, the J end lost 7 bases, and 12 bases lay between the germline ends. Germline V gene lookup returns CDR1 SGHTA and CDR2 FQGNSA. The CDR3 reads CASSLASTRGEAFF. CDR3 bases: TGTGCCAGCAGCTTAGCGAGTACAAGAGGTGAAGCTTTCTTT.

The chain carries TRBV28 and TRBJ2-2, with D maybe TRBD2 (5 bases). Trimming pared 8 bases from V and 4 bases from J, leaving 11 bases between. The CDR3 contains 13 residues. The germline V gene has CDR1 MDHEN and CDR2 SYDVKM. The CDR3 sequence: CASGPAGTGELFF. CDR3 in DNA: TGTGCCAGCGGGCCGGCGGGCACCGGGGAGCTGTTTTTT.

Written as DNA, the CDR3 is TGCGCCAGCAGCCAAGTACAGGGCAATCCGGGTGGCTACACCTTC. This translates into CASSQVQGNPGGYTF. The chain joins TRBV4-3 to TRBJ1-2; tentative D call: TRBD1 (6 bases). The CDR3 has 15 amino acids. The V gene lost 1 base and the J gene lost 7 bases, with 16 bases spanning the gap. The germline gives CDR1 LGHNA, CDR2 YSLEER.

The chain recombines TRBV3-1 (or the pseudogene TRBV3-2) with TRBJ1-6; tentative D call: TRBD1 (5 bases). CDR3 size: 13 residues. Germline CDR1 reads LGHDT; CDR2 reads YNNKEL (reference sequence). V lost 3 bases, J lost 16 bases, and 16 bases lay in between. The CDR3 loop is CASSQAGSPGLHF. CDR3 sequence (DNA): TGTGCCAGCAGCCAGGCAGGGTCACCGGGACTCCACTTT.

This clone was recorded at least ten times. This chain connects TRBV7-8 to TRBJ2-5; 9 bases fit TRBD2. The trim removed 6 bases at V and 1 base at J, leaving 9 bases unmatched. The CDR3 totals 16 residues. CDR1 and CDR2 (germline): SGHVS, FQNEAQ. The CDR3 bases are TGTGCCAGCAGTCGGCCGGGACTAGCTGTCCAAGAGACCCAGTACTTC. Its translation: CASSRPGLAVQETQYF.

J is TRBJ2-3 and V is TRBV5-1; D may match TRBD1 or TRBD2 (6 bases each). The ends were cut back, 6 bases at V and 0 bases at J, with 11 bases in the middle. Germline-derived CDR1 and CDR2 are SGHRS and YFSETQ. This CDR3 has 14 amino acids. The CDR3 sequence is CASTLGGSTDTQYF. The CDR3 DNA reads TGCGCCAGCACCTTAGGGGGGAGCACAGATACGCAGTATTTT.

Only a few counts were recorded for this clone. CDR3: CASSLFRAEGAFF. CDR3 DNA: TGTGCCAGCAGTTTATTCCGGGCCGAGGGGGCTTTCTTT. The rearrangement joins TRBV12-3 or TRBV12-4 to TRBJ1-1, with D perhaps TRBD1 (5 bases). This CDR3 spans 13 amino acids. Trimming took 2 bases from V and 11 from J, leaving 15 bases between them.

This clone was detected only a few times. J is TRBJ2-7 and V is TRBV6-5; D remains ambiguous. V was trimmed by 7 bases and J by 7 bases, leaving 14 bases between them. The germline gives CDR1 MNHEY, CDR2 SVGAGI. There are 12 residues in the CDR3. The CDR3, as DNA: TGTGCCAGCATCGATGGTTGGTCAGAGCAGTACTTC. Translation: CASIDGWSEQYF.

The chain links TRBV25-1 to TRBJ2-1; D is ambiguous. Trimming removed 6 bases at V and 4 bases at J, with 10 bases between. CDR1 and CDR2 from the germline V gene are MGHDK and SYGVNS. CDR3 length equals 13 residues. Here the CDR3 reads CASSLVGYNEQFF. Here the CDR3 DNA reads TGTGCCAGCAGCTTGGTCGGGTACAATGAGCAGTTCTTC.

This chain links TRBV19 with TRBJ1-5; tentatively, D is TRBD1 (5 bases). Trimming cost V 3 bases and J 6 bases, with 15 bases left between them. The germline CDR1 and CDR2 sequences are LNHDA and SQIVND (reference sequence). The CDR3 totals 15 residues. The DNA for the CDR3 is TGTGCCAGTAGTATCGGGGGACGAGCGGGTCAGCCCCAGCATTTT. Its protein is CASSIGGRAGQPQHF.

This chain uses TRBV11-2 with TRBJ1-1; tentative D call: TRBD1 (5 bases). The germline gives CDR1 SGHAT, CDR2 FQNNGV. The CDR3 has 16 amino acids. V lost 1 base to trimming and J lost 1 base, with 13 bases between them. CDR3 residues: CASSLGSGSPNTEAFF. As DNA, the CDR3 is TGTGCCAGCAGCTTAGGTTCAGGGAGCCCGAACACTGAAGCTTTCTTT.

The V call is TRBV21-1, the J call TRBJ2-5; the D call in the table, TRBD2, was not verified against the DNA. TRBV21-1 is reported as a pseudogene. The CDR3 sequence is 18 residues long. CDR3 in amino acids: CASSKKRGLVVEQETQYF. Written as DNA, the CDR3 is TGTGCCAGCAGCAAAAAGAGGGGACTAGTAGTGGAACAAGAGACCCAGTACTTC.

Points on this clone: Other DNA sequences of this sample code for an identical CDR3. V and J are TRBV28 and TRBJ2-3; TRBD1 aligns across 7 bases. This CDR3 contains 15 residues. With V trimmed by 5 bases and J by 0 bases, 5 bases remained unmatched. CDR1 is MDHEN and CDR2 is SYDVKM in the germline V gene. CDR3 residues: CASSPGTASTDTQYF. The CDR3 bases are TGTGCCAGCAGTCCCGGGACAGCCAGCACAGATACGCAGTATTTT.

The gene calls are TRBV5-4 and TRBJ1-3; D gene ambiguous. Germline CDR1 reads SGHNT; CDR2 reads YYREEE (reference sequence). The CDR3 length is 15 residues. V lost 0 bases and J lost 0, with 7 bases in between. Here the CDR3 reads CASSLAPGSGNTIYF. Written as DNA, the CDR3 is TGTGCCAGCAGCTTGGCCCCAGGCTCTGGAAACACCATATATTTT.

The V and J genes are TRBV28 and TRBJ1-2; perhaps TRBD1 as D (6 bases). From germline, CDR1 is MDHEN and CDR2 SYDVKM. V was cut by 10 bases and J by 7 bases, with 19 bases left in between. The CDR3 contains 13 residues. CDR3 DNA: TGTGCCACCAGATACACAGGGACGTTTGGCTACACCTTC. It yields the protein CATRYTGTFGYTF.

The chain joins TRBV4-3 to TRBJ2-1; 7 nucleotides align to TRBD1. V lost 0 bases and J lost 2; bases outside the gene matches: 7. The V gene's germline CDR1 is LGHNA and CDR2 YSLEER. The CDR3 length is 17 residues. CDR3 sequence: CASSQDVNRGPYNEQFF. The CDR3 DNA is TGCGCCAGCAGCCAAGATGTCAACAGGGGACCCTACAATGAGCAGTTCTTC.

The gene calls are TRBV20-1 and TRBJ2-1, with TRBD1 matching 7 bases. Germline CDR1 is DFQATT and CDR2 is SNEGSKA (reference sequence). The CDR3 sequence is 14 residues long. The V segment lost 3 bases and the J segment 7 bases; nucleotides outside the gene matches: 9. The DNA for the CDR3 is TGCAGTGCTAGTTTATTTCAGGGGGTAAATGAGCAGTTCTTC. As protein: CSASLFQGVNEQFF.

The chain has TRBV10-3 and TRBJ1-5; D may be TRBD1 (5 bases). V dropped 7 bases and J dropped 6 bases, with 13 bases sitting between them. The V gene's germline CDR1 is ENHRY and CDR2 SYGVKD. The CDR3 extends over 13 amino acids. The CDR3 bases are TGTGCCATCACCCGGGGGGTTGGTCAGCCCCAGCATTTT. Translating it yields CAITRGVGQPQHF.

This chain connects TRBV2 to TRBJ2-5, with a tentative D call TRBD1 (6 bases). The CDR3 sequence is 14 residues long. The ends were cut back, 4 bases at V and 2 bases at J, with 11 bases in the middle. Germline CDR1 and CDR2: SNHLY and FYNNEI. The CDR3 region is CASSVGTHQETQYF. DNA of the CDR3: TGTGCCAGCAGTGTGGGGACACATCAAGAGACCCAGTACTTC.

The CDR3 nucleotides are TGTGCCAGCAGCTTACAGGGACAGGGGGCAAAGAGGGAGCTGTTTTTT. Its protein product is CASSLQGQGAKRELFF. The chain recombines TRBV7-2 with TRBJ2-2; TRBD1 agrees at 12 bases. Germline V gene sequence: CDR1 SGHTA, CDR2 FQGNSA. Unmatched junction bases numbered 7, after V lost 2 bases and J lost 9 bases. This CDR3 spans 16 amino acids.

This chain connects TRBV2 to TRBJ2-2; D is ambiguous. Trimming took 8 bases from V and 4 from J, leaving 20 bases between them. Per the germline V gene, CDR1 is SNHLY and CDR2 is FYNNEI. The CDR3 totals 16 residues. CDR3 sequence (DNA): TGTGCCAGCGAGGTAGCCCCACGACAACCCACCGGGGAGCTGTTTTTT. Its translation is CASEVAPRQPTGELFF.

This sequence joins TRBV30 and TRBJ1-1, with D perhaps TRBD1 (5 bases). Deletions cut 2 bases from V and 0 bases from J, with 10 bases between. Germline V gene data show CDR1 as GTSNPN and CDR2 as SVGIG (reference sequence). The CDR3 extends over 14 amino acids. The CDR3 DNA reads as TGTGCCTGGAGTTTAGGGACCATGAACACTGAAGCTTTCTTT. It is translated as CAWSLGTMNTEAFF.